This T cell receptor (beta chain) was retrieved from a study of blood T cell repertoires in COVID-19. About the study: Whether acute or convalescent, the COVID-19 samples came from the United States, Italy and Spain. Sources were T cells, B-cell-depleted T cells, or PBMCs; the material itself was cDNA or gDNA.

The count of this clone is one. Germline CDR1 and CDR2: SGHTA and FQGTGA. V lost 3 bases and J lost 8, with 16 bases in between. The CDR3 totals 14 residues. As processed by the authors: Cell counts per sample came from amplifying reference gene primers. Measured with immunoSEQ multiplex PCR; TCRdb has only the in-frame clones, and not every one. V, J and clone size derive from that table, while D and trimming were established from the DNA sequence. The data hold some 150,000 clones, with more than 80% observed a single time. The sequence was obtained from a human donor with acute or convalescent COVID-19. The donor label of this sample is uncertain. The V and J genes are TRBV7-3 and TRBJ2-5; maybe TRBD2 (6 bases). The sequenced sample was peripheral blood. The CDR3 sequence: CASSFSSSAVTQYF. The CDR3 bases are TGTGCCAGCAGCTTCTCCTCTAGCGCCGTCACCCAGTACTTC.